This T cell receptor beta chain was sequenced in a study of blood T cells in healthy people across ages. This clonotype was seen a handful of times. The authors ran a second PCR of about 7 to 12 cycles using a sample-barcoded 5' primer and a J-beta primer mix. MiXCR was run by TCRdb on the 5' RACE reads, yielding one entry per CDR3 protein. The sample shows hundreds of thousands of distinct CDR3 sequences, 40% to 50% of them seen only once. CDR1 and CDR2 from the germline V gene are DFQATT and SNEGSKA (reference sequence). The CDR3 length is 16 residues. V was clipped by 3 bases and J by 3 bases; unmatched bases: 10. Donors were healthy Caucasian individuals from Russia aged about 6 to 90. Extraction of total RNA produced a minimum of 5.5 micrograms from each sample.

This chain links TRBV20-1 with TRBJ2-4; TRBD2 agrees at 8 bases. This TCR derives from a man aged 60 to 75 in good health. The sample consisted of blood. The CDR3: CSASMAGGIGKNIQYF. The DNA for the CDR3 is TGCAGTGCTAGCATGGCGGGGGGTATAGGCAAAAACATTCAGTACTTC.